Sequencing of this TCR beta chain was carried out in a study of cytomegalovirus exposure and HLA in healthy donors. Vbeta (60) and Jbeta (13) primers were used in the PCR. TCRdb's table, derived via immunoSEQ multiplex PCR, lists solely in-frame clones and lacks some. The data hold approximately 140,000 clones, with 65% to 80% observed a single time. Study outcomes and limitations: The listing of 150 to 200 TCR beta chains classed them as cytomegalovirus-associated. In most subjects, TCR beta sequences reportedly gave accurate predictions of HLA-A and HLA-B alleles.

A note on this clone: Antigen: not known.

CDR1 and CDR2 (germline): SGHTA, FQGNSA. Trimming removed 5 bases at V and 3 bases at J, with 13 bases between. CDR3 length: 14 residues. The clonotype originates from a woman aged 18-29 years in good health and CMV-seronegative. The V gene is TRBV7-2, the J gene TRBJ1-1; D call uncertain. Sample: PBMCs. The CDR3 nucleotides read TGTGCCAGCAGCCGGGAGGCACGGGACACTGAAGCTTTCTTT. Translated, it gives CASSREARDTEAFF.